The 23 T cell receptor beta chains reported below all come from one sample, sequenced in a study of shared clonotypes between healthy human individuals. Data came from immunoSEQ multiplex PCR; TCRdb stores just in-frame clones and leaves some out. The sample includes about 460,000 clones, 60% to 80% of them seen just once. Sequencing was carried out using PBMCs. The receptor set was obtained from a woman aged 40 to 50 in good health. Some clones in this sample may be carry-over from other donors' samples.

The genes are TRBV28 and TRBJ1-5, with a tentative D call TRBD1 (5 bases). Between the trimmed V and J ends, which lost 2 bases and 4 bases, there was a span of 9 bases. There are 14 residues in the CDR3. Germline values: CDR1 MDHEN, CDR2 SYDVKM. The CDR3 bases are TGTGCCAGCAGTTTAACGCCAGGGAATCAGCCCCAGCATTTT. As protein: CASSLTPGNQPQHF.

The rearrangement links TRBV11-2 to TRBJ2-4; TRBD2 is a possible D gene (5 bases). V was clipped by 5 bases and J by 0 bases, with 8 bases between them. The germline CDR1 and CDR2 sequences are SGHAT and FQNNGV. The CDR3 length is 14 residues. CDR3 protein: CASSPGLAKNIQYF. DNA of the CDR3: TGTGCCAGCAGCCCAGGACTAGCCAAAAACATTCAGTACTTC.

This chain uses TRBV15 with TRBJ2-5; 7 bases are a match to TRBD1. Trimming took 0 bases from V and 0 from J; bases not matched to a gene: 1. The CDR3 sequence is 15 residues long. Germline V CDR1 and CDR2: LNHNV, YYDKDF (reference sequence). The CDR3 region has the DNA TGTGCCACCAGCAGAGACAGGGGGTACCAAGAGACCCAGTACTTC. This encodes CATSRDRGYQETQYF.

This clone was counted a single time. A far larger clone is a single base away, which makes a read error likely. This chain joins TRBV30 and TRBJ1-5; 7 bases fit TRBD1. This CDR3 is 14 amino acids long. The V gene's germline CDR1 is GTSNPN and CDR2 SVGIG (reference sequence). Losses at the gene ends were 7 bases for V and 3 bases for J; bases not matched to a gene: 9. This chain's CDR3 is CALTGSSDNQPQHF. The CDR3 nucleotides are TGTGCCTTGACAGGGAGCTCTGACAATCAGCCCCAGCATTTT.

The chain links TRBV18 to TRBJ1-2; D is ambiguous. Germline-derived CDR1 and CDR2 are KGHSH and LQKENI. Deletions cut 1 base from V and 5 bases from J, with 8 bases between. The CDR3 sequence is 13 residues long. The CDR3 region has the DNA TGTGCCAGCTCACCACGTGCCCCTTATGGCTACACCTTC. Encoded protein: CASSPRAPYGYTF.

The chain uses TRBV4-3 and TRBJ1-1; possible D gene TRBD1, 5 bases. Germline V gene data show CDR1 as LGHNA and CDR2 as YSLEER. The CDR3 is 16 residues long. V was cut by 0 bases and J by 0 bases, with 11 bases left in between. The CDR3 region is CASSQDWDGMNTEAFF. DNA of the CDR3: TGCGCCAGCAGCCAAGATTGGGACGGCATGAACACTGAAGCTTTCTTT.

V usage is TRBV28 and J usage is TRBJ2-3; 7 positions agree with TRBD2. Germline V lookup: CDR1 MDHEN, CDR2 SYDVKM. Trimming cost V 10 bases and J 4 bases; bases outside gene matches: 5. This CDR3 comprises 12 residues. The CDR3 nucleotides are TGTGCCACCCGGACTAGTTCAGATACGCAGTATTTT. Protein product: CATRTSSDTQYF.

The V call is TRBV5-1, the J call TRBJ1-2; a possible D gene is TRBD1 (5 bases). V lost 0 bases and J 4 bases, leaving 13 bases between the germline ends. Looked up from germline, CDR1 is SGHRS and CDR2 is YFSETQ. This CDR3 is built from 15 residues. CDR3 loop: CASSLEAGSIYGYTF. CDR3 nucleotides: TGCGCCAGCAGCTTGGAGGCAGGGTCCATCTATGGCTACACCTTC.

This chain connects TRBV2 to TRBJ2-1; 12 nucleotides match TRBD2. Per germline, CDR1 SNHLY and CDR2 FYNNEI. V shed 8 bases and J 7 bases; nucleotides not matched to a gene: 9. The CDR3 extends over 15 amino acids. DNA for the CDR3: TGTGCCAGCCGAAGACTAGCGGGAGTTGGGAATGAGCAGTTCTTC. Encoded protein: CASRRLAGVGNEQFF.

This clone was seen only a few times. V gene TRBV6-1 combines with J gene TRBJ1-2, with 11 bases aligning to TRBD1. Trimming removed 7 bases from V and 3 bases from J; junction bases left unmatched: 7. The germline V gene encodes CDR1 MNHNS and CDR2 SASEGT. The CDR3 loop spans 15 amino acids. The CDR3 loop reads CASNPRTGGDYGYTF. The CDR3 coding sequence is TGTGCCAGCAACCCTCGGACAGGGGGCGACTATGGCTACACCTTC.

This sequence joins TRBV5-1 and TRBJ2-1; D unclear. The CDR3 spans 12 residues. The V and J ends lost 4 bases and 3 bases respectively, with 5 bases between them. Looked up from germline, CDR1 is SGHRS and CDR2 is YFSETQ. CDR3 loop: CASSKLYNEQFF. For the CDR3, the DNA is TGCGCCAGCAGCAAACTCTACAATGAGCAGTTCTTC.

Points on this clone: This may stem from a read error, because a much larger clone lies one nucleotide away. This is likely a read error, given that the CDR3 carries no conserved phenylalanine or tryptophan at its end. The chain uses TRBV5-4 and TRBJ2-6, with D uncertain. Germline V gives CDR1 SGHNT, CDR2 YYREEE (reference sequence). Trimming took off 0 bases at V and 0 bases at J, with 7 bases between the two ends. The length of the CDR3 is 16 residues. The CDR3 sequence is CASSLETFSGANVLTL. For the CDR3, the DNA is TGTGCCAGCAGCTTGGAGACGTTCTCTGGGGCCAACGTCCTGACTCTC.

Turning to this clone: A far larger clone is a single base away, which makes a read error likely. This sequence joins TRBV20-1 and TRBJ2-7; D ambiguous. CDR3 length equals 11 residues. Germline V CDR1 and CDR2: DFQATT, SNEGSKA (reference sequence). CDR3 protein: CSASVNYERYF. In DNA form, the CDR3 reads TGCAGTGCTAGTGTCAACTACGAGCGGTACTTC.

On this clone itself: A much larger clone differs by one base, so this may be a read error. This chain uses TRBV27 with TRBJ1-5; 7 nucleotides align to TRBD1. Germline V gene data show CDR1 as MNHEY and CDR2 as SMNVEV (reference sequence). Losses at the gene ends were 4 bases for V and 7 bases for J; bases not matched to a gene: 4. This CDR3 spans 13 amino acids. CDR3 DNA: TGTGCCAGCAGTTCGGACAGGAGGCAGCCCCAGCATTTT. Protein sequence: CASSSDRRQPQHF.

Comment on this clone: A much larger clone lies a single base off, so this may be a read error. This CDR3 is CASKYPGLGNTIYF. The CDR3 DNA follows: TGTGCCAGCAAGTACCCGGGACTGGGAAACACCATATATTTT. The gene calls are TRBV28 and TRBJ1-3; D is possibly TRBD1 (5 bases). Per the germline V gene, CDR1 is MDHEN and CDR2 is SYDVKM. Trimming shortened V by 7 bases and J by 4 bases, and 14 bases separated the two germline ends. The length of the CDR3 is 14 residues.

The chain recombines TRBV2 with TRBJ2-7; 7 nucleotides line up with TRBD2. V was clipped by 4 bases and J by 7 bases; unmatched bases: 10. Germline V lookup: CDR1 SNHLY, CDR2 FYNNEI. This CDR3 contains 14 residues. As DNA, the CDR3 is TGTGCCAGCAGTGGGAGTTCGGGAGGACGGGAGCAGTACTTC. Translated: CASSGSSGGREQYF.

Only a few counts were recorded for this clone. The chain links TRBV5-1 to TRBJ1-1; D possibly corresponds to TRBD1 (5 bases). V was clipped by 1 base and J by 3 bases, with 10 bases between them. Germline V CDR1 and CDR2: SGHRS, YFSETQ. The CDR3 extends over 14 amino acids. The DNA for the CDR3 is TGCGCCAGCAGCTTGAGGGCGGGGGACACTGAAGCTTTCTTT. It yields the protein CASSLRAGDTEAFF.

Regarding this clone: A far more abundant clone sits one base away, making this likely a read error. Other DNA variants within this sample encode the same CDR3. The chain links TRBV7-2 to TRBJ2-1; 12 bases agree with TRBD2. V trimming: 2 bases; J trimming: 10 bases; junction bases outside the gene matches: 12. The CDR3 sequence is 17 residues long. Per the germline V gene, CDR1 is SGHTA and CDR2 is FQGNSA. CDR3 bases: TGTGCCAGCAGCTTATTCCCCACACTAGCGGGAGGCAACGAGCAGTTCTTC. Translation: CASSLFPTLAGGNEQFF.

The chain combines TRBV6-1 with TRBJ1-5, with D uncertain. The germline V and J ends were trimmed by 8 bases and 6 bases, with 11 bases remaining between them. The V gene's germline CDR1 is MNHNS and CDR2 SASEGT. The CDR3 sequence is 12 residues long. In nucleotides, the CDR3 is TGTGCCAGCGTGGAAAACAGTCAGCCCCAGCATTTT. It translates to CASVENSQPQHF.

The chain employs TRBV4-3 and TRBJ2-3; TRBD1 or TRBD2 may be the D gene (5 bases each). Germline V gene lookup returns CDR1 LGHNA and CDR2 YSLEER. This CDR3 comprises 16 residues. Deletions cut 0 bases from V and 2 bases from J, with 12 bases between. Here the CDR3 reads CASSQEGDQATDTQYF. The CDR3 DNA reads as TGCGCCAGCAGCCAAGAGGGGGATCAGGCCACAGATACGCAGTATTTT.

The rearrangement joins TRBV6-1 to TRBJ2-1, with D maybe TRBD1 (6 bases). CDR3 length: 14 residues. Germline CDR1 is MNHNS and CDR2 is SASEGT. V was trimmed by 1 base and J by 9 bases, leaving 13 bases between them. This CDR3 is CASSEGTDRSEQFF. Here the CDR3 DNA reads TGTGCCAGCAGTGAAGGGACAGACAGGAGTGAGCAGTTCTTC.

The chain couples TRBV7-2 to TRBJ1-1, with 7 bases that match TRBD1. Losses at the gene ends were 5 bases for V and 4 bases for J; bases not matched to a gene: 4. The CDR3 spans 13 residues. Germline values: CDR1 SGHTA, CDR2 FQGNSA. The CDR3 sequence is CASSPRTGTEAFF. The CDR3 DNA reads TGTGCCAGCAGCCCGCGGACAGGCACTGAAGCTTTCTTT.

Points on this clone: One junction end disagrees with the germline gene, perhaps due to a read error. This chain links TRBV10-2 with TRBJ2-1; D unresolved. Germline V lookup: CDR1 WSHSY, CDR2 SAAADI. The CDR3 is 11 amino acids. The CDR3 sequence: CASSEWAEQFF. CDR3 DNA sequence: TGCGCCAGCAGCGAGTGGGCTGAGCAGTTCTTC.